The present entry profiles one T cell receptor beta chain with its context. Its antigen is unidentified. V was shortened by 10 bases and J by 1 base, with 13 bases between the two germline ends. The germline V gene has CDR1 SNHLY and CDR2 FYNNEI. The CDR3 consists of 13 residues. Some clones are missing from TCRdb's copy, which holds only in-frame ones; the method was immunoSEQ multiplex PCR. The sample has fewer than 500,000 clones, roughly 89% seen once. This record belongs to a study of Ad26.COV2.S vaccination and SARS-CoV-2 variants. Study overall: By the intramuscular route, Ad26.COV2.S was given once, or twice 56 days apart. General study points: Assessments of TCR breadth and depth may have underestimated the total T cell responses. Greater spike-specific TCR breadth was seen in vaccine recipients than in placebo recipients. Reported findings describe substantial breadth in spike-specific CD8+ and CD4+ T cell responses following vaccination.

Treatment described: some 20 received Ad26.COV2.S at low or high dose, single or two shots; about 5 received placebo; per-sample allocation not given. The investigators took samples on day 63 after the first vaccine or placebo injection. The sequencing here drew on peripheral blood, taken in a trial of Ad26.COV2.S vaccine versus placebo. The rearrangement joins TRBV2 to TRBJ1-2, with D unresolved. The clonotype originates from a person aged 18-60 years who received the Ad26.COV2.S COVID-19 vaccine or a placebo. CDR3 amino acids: CATQRGVNYGYTF. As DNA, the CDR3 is TGTGCCACTCAACGAGGAGTTAACTATGGCTACACCTTC.